This paragraph covers one T cell receptor (beta chain) sequence. Its matching antigen is unknown. The PCR ran on 60 Vbeta and 13 Jbeta primers. TCRdb's copy holds only in-frame clones and misses some; the assay was immunoSEQ multiplex PCR. Of around 67,000 clones in the sample, around 74% were seen once. The record originates from a study of cytomegalovirus exposure and HLA in healthy donors. General study results and limits: Information on immune exposure was restricted to one variable (CMV serostatus). Likely technical artifact: a cluster of highly shared sequence variants. A later analysis showed HLA-associated TCR beta chains outstripping equally common others in clonal expansion.

Germline loops: CDR1 MNHEY, CDR2 SVGAGI. The junction had 12 bases not matched to a gene; V was cut back by 4 bases and J by 12 bases. The CDR3 is made up of 16 amino acids. The material sequenced was PBMCs. This chain joins TRBV6-5 and TRBJ2-1, with 13 bases that match TRBD2. This receptor was taken from a young woman in good health and CMV-seropositive. CDR3 DNA: TGTGCCAGCAGTTCGGGACTAGCGGGACCCCAGGGAGTGCAGTTCTTC. Protein: CASSSGLAGPQGVQFF.